What follows are 31 T cell receptor beta chains derived from one specimen sequenced in a study of cytomegalovirus exposure and HLA in healthy donors. The PCR had 60 Vbeta and 13 Jbeta primers. Here immunoSEQ multiplex PCR was the method, and the copy in TCRdb shows in-frame clones only, minus some. Here the sample spans 150,000 or so clones, around 72% being singletons. Sequencing was performed on PBMCs. These receptors were taken from a woman aged 45-60 years in good health and CMV-seropositive.

The V and J genes are TRBV10-3 and TRBJ1-4; no clear D gene. The CDR3 loop spans 15 amino acids. The germline V gene has CDR1 ENHRY and CDR2 SYGVKD. With 0 bases removed from V and 10 bases from J, the gap between germline ends came to 15 bases. The CDR3 loop is CAISESRGNDGKLFF. The CDR3 coding sequence is TGTGCCATCAGTGAGTCGCGAGGGAATGATGGAAAACTGTTTTTT.

The chain uses TRBV30 and TRBJ2-2; TRBD2 is a possible D gene (6 bases). The CDR3 has 15 residues. Germline V gene sequence: CDR1 GTSNPN, CDR2 SVGIG (reference sequence). V lost 6 bases and J 5 bases, leaving 19 bases between the germline ends. CDR3 loop: CACPSPVEGTGELFF. In nucleotides, the CDR3 is TGTGCCTGTCCCAGCCCTGTGGAGGGGACCGGGGAGCTGTTTTTT.

The chain employs TRBV6-5 and TRBJ1-1; perhaps TRBD1 as D (5 bases). The CDR3 covers 15 residues. Germline CDR1 is MNHEY and CDR2 is SVGAGI. V lost 0 bases and J lost 0, with 8 bases in between. The CDR3 DNA is TGTGCCAGCAGTTACTCGACAGCACTGAACACTGAAGCTTTCTTT. Amino acids: CASSYSTALNTEAFF.

This chain joins TRBV6-5 and TRBJ1-2, with D maybe TRBD1 (5 bases). CDR1 and CDR2 (germline): MNHEY, SVGAGI. V was trimmed by 6 bases and J by 2 bases, leaving 13 bases between them. There are 14 residues in the CDR3. The chain's CDR3 is CASRPPTANYGYTF. The DNA for the CDR3 is TGTGCCAGCAGACCTCCGACAGCAAACTATGGCTACACCTTC.

The gene calls are TRBV6-6 and TRBJ2-2; tentative D call: TRBD1 (5 bases). Germline assignment: CDR1 MNHNY and CDR2 SVGAGI (reference sequence). Trimming cost V 3 bases and J 4 bases, with 12 bases left between them. The CDR3 covers 15 residues. The CDR3 DNA reads TGTGCCAGCAGTTATACCACAGGAGTCACCGGGGAGCTGTTTTTT. This translates into CASSYTTGVTGELFF.

V usage is TRBV4-1 and J usage is TRBJ1-1; 7 bases are shared with TRBD1. With 8 bases clipped from V and 4 bases from J, the junction kept 13 bases outside the gene matches. Germline V gene data show CDR1 as MGHRA and CDR2 as YSYEKL. The CDR3 extends over 15 amino acids. The CDR3 here is CASDDADRLSTEAFF. The CDR3 DNA is TGCGCCAGCGACGACGCGGACAGGTTGAGCACTGAAGCTTTCTTT.

With respect to this clone: Other nucleotide sequences from this sample produce the same CDR3. CDR3 amino acids: CASSLGAGWDQPQHF. CDR3 bases: TGTGCCAGCAGCTTAGGAGCAGGGTGGGATCAGCCCCAGCATTTT. V usage is TRBV7-2 and J usage is TRBJ1-5, with D perhaps TRBD1 (5 bases). The germline V and J ends were trimmed by 1 base and 5 bases, with 12 bases remaining between them. Germline values: CDR1 SGHTA, CDR2 FQGNSA. The CDR3 is 15 amino acids. Variable domain in full (rest from reference TRBV7-2 and TRBJ1-5): GAGVSQSPSNKVTEKGKDVELRCDPISGHTALYWYRQSLGQGLEFLIYFQGNSAPDKSGLPSDRFSAERTGGSVSTLTIQRTQQEDSAVYLCASSLGAGWDQPQHFGDGTRLSIL.

V usage is TRBV5-8 and J usage is TRBJ1-1, with a possible D match to TRBD1 (5 bases). The germline V and J ends were trimmed by 3 bases and 3 bases, with 15 bases remaining between them. CDR1 SGHTS and CDR2 YDEGEE come from the germline V gene. The CDR3 has 15 residues. CDR3 nucleotide sequence: TGTGCCAGCAGCTCACGGGGGAGTGGGGACACTGAAGCTTTCTTT. It is translated as CASSSRGSGDTEAFF.

The chain employs TRBV7-2 and TRBJ2-7, with TRBD2 as a possible D gene (6 bases). With 7 bases removed from V and 3 bases from J, the gap between germline ends came to 13 bases. The CDR3 has 13 residues. CDR1 SGHTA and CDR2 FQGNSA come from the germline V gene. CDR3 sequence: CASTRLGGYEQYF. CDR3 sequence (DNA): TGTGCCAGCACGCGACTAGGAGGCTACGAGCAGTACTTC. Combining the CDR3 with reference TRBV7-2 and TRBJ2-7 gives the whole variable domain GAGVSQSPSNKVTEKGKDVELRCDPISGHTALYWYRQSLGQGLEFLIYFQGNSAPDKSGLPSDRFSAERTGGSVSTLTIQRTQQEDSAVYLCASTRLGGYEQYFGPGTRLTVT.

This chain uses TRBV18 with TRBJ2-4, with 8 bases matching TRBD1. The CDR3 spans 16 residues. Germline V gene lookup returns CDR1 KGHSH and CDR2 LQKENI. V shed 5 bases, J shed 2 bases, and the junction held 8 bases outside the gene matches. The CDR3 nucleotides are TGTGCCAGCTCATTTCTAGGGACAGGCTCCAAAAACATTCAGTACTTC. It encodes CASSFLGTGSKNIQYF.

This clone was observed a single time. The rearrangement links TRBV5-5 to TRBJ2-5; a possible D gene is TRBD2 (6 bases). The V end lost 4 bases, the J end lost 4 bases, and 20 bases lay between the germline ends. Germline values: CDR1 SGHKS, CDR2 YYEKEE (reference sequence). The CDR3 consists of 16 residues. CDR3 sequence reads: CASSPRGLLKGETQYF. The CDR3 nucleotides are TGTGCCAGCAGCCCCAGAGGACTATTGAAGGGAGAGACCCAGTACTTC.

There are a few counts of this clone. The chain employs TRBV7-2 and TRBJ1-1; 9 nucleotides align to TRBD1. The CDR3 is made up of 15 amino acids. Germline values: CDR1 SGHTA, CDR2 FQGNSA. J lost 3 bases, V lost 4 bases, and 6 bases had no gene match. The CDR3 DNA is TGTGCCAGCAGCTCAGGGACAGGGTGGTACACTGAAGCTTTCTTT. It encodes CASSSGTGWYTEAFF.

This chain links TRBV28 with TRBJ1-2, with D unclear. This CDR3 comprises 12 residues. V lost 5 bases and J lost 4, with 8 bases in between. Germline CDR1 reads MDHEN; CDR2 reads SYDVKM. CDR3 bases: TGTGCCAGCAGTGCGCGGGTCTATGGCTACACCTTC. This codes for CASSARVYGYTF.

The table lists this clone with a few counts. Germline and junction disagree at one end, which may indicate a read error. The chain employs TRBV7-2 and TRBJ1-1; 7 bases are shared with TRBD1. The V gene's germline CDR1 is SGHTA and CDR2 FQGNSA. This CDR3 has 15 residues. The CDR3 reads CASSLAVQGNAEAFF. The DNA of the CDR3 is TGTGCCAGCAGCTTAGCGGTACAGGGGAACGCTGAAGCTTTCTTT.

CDR3 sequence reads: CASSMTGLAGYTF. The CDR3 bases are TGTGCCAGCAGCATGACAGGGTTAGCTGGCTACACCTTC. The chain is built from TRBV5-6 and TRBJ1-2; TRBD1 agrees at 7 bases. Germline V gene sequence: CDR1 SGHDT, CDR2 YYEEEE. The ends lost 4 bases at V and 7 bases at J; junction bases unmatched: 7. The length of the CDR3 is 13 residues.

The sample holds a few counts of this clone. V usage is TRBV5-6 and J usage is TRBJ1-2; 8 bases are a match to TRBD1. Germline CDR1 reads SGHDT; CDR2 reads YYEEEE. The CDR3 extends over 13 amino acids. Losses at the gene ends were 5 bases for V and 7 bases for J; bases not matched to a gene: 7. This CDR3 is CASREGQVVGYTF. For the CDR3, the DNA is TGTGCCAGCAGGGAGGGACAGGTGGTTGGCTACACCTTC. The whole variable domain, remainder taken from reference TRBV5-6 and TRBJ1-2, is DAGVTQSPTHLIKTRGQQVTLRCSPKSGHDTVSWYQQALGQGPQFIFQYYEEEERQRGNFPDRFSGHQFPNYSSELNVNALLLGDSALYLCASREGQVVGYTFGSGTRLTVV.

The chain links TRBV18 to TRBJ2-5; a weak D match, TRBD2 (6 bases). The V gene lost 4 bases and the J gene lost 7 bases, with 16 bases spanning the gap. CDR1 and CDR2 (germline): KGHSH, LQKENI. This CDR3 contains 14 residues. The CDR3 region is CASSRGEARGTQYF. Here the CDR3 DNA reads TGTGCCAGCTCACGCGGGGAGGCCCGAGGGACCCAGTACTTC.

The chain is built from TRBV7-9 and TRBJ2-5; 9 bases match TRBD1. This CDR3 is built from 17 residues. CDR1 SEHNR and CDR2 FQNEAQ come from the germline V gene (reference sequence). V lost 4 bases and J lost 1; bases outside the gene matches: 10. The CDR3 DNA reads TGTGCCAGCAGCTCCAGGACAGGGGTTGGGGTCCAAGAGACCCAGTACTTC. Translation gives CASSSRTGVGVQETQYF.

This chain uses TRBV7-9 with TRBJ2-7, with D possibly TRBD1 on 6 matching bases. The CDR3 is 14 residues long. V lost 4 bases to trimming and J lost 2 bases, with 12 bases between them. Germline V CDR1 and CDR2: SEHNR, FQNEAQ (reference sequence). CDR3 DNA sequence: TGTGCCAGCAGCTACATCCGGGACACCTACGAGCAGTACTTC. Its protein is CASSYIRDTYEQYF.

The genes are TRBV4-3 and TRBJ2-1; TRBD2 agrees at 9 bases. V shed 0 bases, J shed 7 bases, and the junction held 10 bases outside the gene matches. The CDR3 loop spans 17 amino acids. From germline, CDR1 is LGHNA and CDR2 YSLEER. CDR3 residues: CASSQDLGLAGRNEQFF. The DNA of the CDR3 is TGCGCCAGCAGCCAAGATCTAGGCCTAGCGGGGAGAAATGAGCAGTTCTTC.

The chain couples TRBV19 to TRBJ1-3, with D perhaps TRBD1 (6 bases). Germline lookup yields CDR1 LNHDA and CDR2 SQIVND (reference sequence). V dropped 5 bases and J dropped 0 bases, with 11 bases sitting between them. The length of the CDR3 is 15 residues. In DNA form, the CDR3 reads TGTGCCAGTAGTCTGGACAGAAACTCTGGAAACACCATATATTTT. This translates into CASSLDRNSGNTIYF.

In its sample, this clone was seen a few times. J is TRBJ2-3 and V is TRBV2; possible D gene TRBD2, 6 bases. The CDR3 totals 17 residues. CDR1 is SNHLY, CDR2 FYNNEI, per germline. Deletions cut 7 bases from V and 0 bases from J, with 20 bases between. CDR3 coding DNA: TGTGCCAGCACCTCCCCGGGGGAAACGGTTAGCACAGATACGCAGTATTTT. Amino acid sequence: CASTSPGETVSTDTQYF.

The chain links TRBV20-1 to TRBJ2-5; TRBD1 might be the D (6 bases). Looked up from germline, CDR1 is DFQATT and CDR2 is SNEGSKA (reference sequence). This CDR3 region has 11 residues. Trimming removed 7 bases at V and 0 bases at J, with 6 bases between. The CDR3 here is CSGTDQETQYF. CDR3 bases: TGCAGTGGGACAGACCAAGAGACCCAGTACTTC.

The chain combines TRBV28 with TRBJ2-7; 13 nucleotides agree with TRBD2. CDR1 and CDR2 from the germline V gene are MDHEN and SYDVKM. The CDR3 runs 15 residues. Germline trimming cut 6 bases from V and 2 bases from J; bases unmatched to any gene: 4. CDR3 protein: CASRTTSGRAYEQYF. The DNA of the CDR3 is TGTGCCAGCAGGACCACTAGCGGGAGGGCCTACGAGCAGTACTTC.

The chain carries TRBV5-1 and TRBJ2-1, with TRBD1 matching 9 bases. Germline CDR1 SGHRS, CDR2 YFSETQ. This CDR3 spans 17 amino acids. The ends lost 3 bases at V and 1 base at J; junction bases unmatched: 8. The CDR3 DNA sequence: TGCGCCAGCAGCTCGGGGACAGGGCTATTTTCCTACAATGAGCAGTTCTTC. The encoded protein is CASSSGTGLFSYNEQFF.

V usage is TRBV5-5 and J usage is TRBJ2-5; perhaps TRBD1 as D (6 bases). V was pared by 3 bases and J by 5 bases, with 17 bases between. The CDR3 length is 15 residues. The germline V gene has CDR1 SGHKS and CDR2 YYEKEE (reference sequence). The CDR3 coding sequence is TGTGCCAGCAGCTACCCGGGACAAGGAGAGGAGACCCAGTACTTC. Amino acids: CASSYPGQGEETQYF.

This clone was picked up one time. At one of its ends the junction is not consistent with the germline gene, which may arise from a read error. The chain employs TRBV2 and TRBJ1-2; no definite D call. The length of the CDR3 is 13 residues. Germline assignment: CDR1 SNHLY and CDR2 FYNNEI. The CDR3 protein is CAGSPATQYGYTF. CDR3 DNA: TGTGCCGGCAGCCCCGCGACACAGTATGGCTACACCTTC.

This sequence joins TRBV7-8 and TRBJ1-3, with D hard to call. CDR3 length: 13 residues. Trimming cost V 3 bases and J 8 bases, with 11 bases left between them. The germline gives CDR1 SGHVS, CDR2 FQNEAQ. The CDR3, as DNA: TGTGCCAGCAGCTTCGGGGAGTGGTACACCATATATTTT. This translates into CASSFGEWYTIYF.

CDR3 in DNA: TGTGCCAGCAAGATAGCGGGGGGATCCAATGAGCAGTTCTTC. It yields the protein CASKIAGGSNEQFF. V and J are TRBV2 and TRBJ2-1; 10 bases are shared with TRBD2. Trimming removed 7 bases from V and 6 bases from J; junction bases left unmatched: 6. Germline loops: CDR1 SNHLY, CDR2 FYNNEI. The CDR3 has 14 residues.

This clone was seen a single time. V and J are TRBV27 and TRBJ2-3; tentatively, D is TRBD2 (5 bases). Trimming pared 2 bases from V and 2 bases from J, leaving 11 bases between. Looked up from germline, CDR1 is MNHEY and CDR2 is SMNVEV (reference sequence). The CDR3 has 15 amino acids. CDR3 DNA sequence: TGTGCCAGCAGTTTAGGAGGAAGGTCCACAGATACGCAGTATTTT. Translated: CASSLGGRSTDTQYF.

The J gene is TRBJ1-5, the V gene TRBV5-8; no clear D. The V end lost 0 bases, the J end lost 1 base, and 8 bases lay between the germline ends. This CDR3 is 15 amino acids long. In germline, CDR1 is SGHTS, CDR2 YDEGEE. The CDR3 region is CASSLAGVSNQPQHF. The CDR3 DNA is TGTGCCAGCAGCTTGGCCGGGGTGAGCAATCAGCCCCAGCATTTT.